This TCR beta chain derives from a study of T cell changes during pregnancy in multiple sclerosis. This clone was seen a few times. This table comes from immunoSEQ multiplex PCR, and its TCRdb copy is limited to in-frame clones, with some not included. The repertoire holds tens of thousands of clones, 80% to 95% seen once, with less than 3.5% in the top ten. Trimming removed 6 bases from V and 4 bases from J, with 24 bases in between. Germline V gene data show CDR1 as LNHDA and CDR2 as SQIVND (reference sequence). There are 17 residues in the CDR3. This specimen was peripheral blood, taken in the third trimester of pregnancy. The sequence came from a female donor in good health, enrolled as a control in a pregnancy study. V and J are TRBV19 and TRBJ2-5, with a tentative D call TRBD1 (5 bases). The DNA for the CDR3 is TGTGCCAGTAGCTCCTTGGCGGCCTATCTAAGGGGAGAGACCCAGTACTTC. It encodes CASSSLAAYLRGETQYF.